What follows are 8 T cell receptor beta chains derived from one specimen sequenced in a study of blood T cell repertoires in COVID-19. Measured with immunoSEQ multiplex PCR; TCRdb has only the in-frame clones, and not every one. The sample lists some 300,000 clones, approximately 88% occurring once. Input material: peripheral blood. The receptor set was obtained from a young woman who had recovered from COVID-19.

The J gene is TRBJ1-6, the V gene TRBV9; D gene unclear. V gave up 3 bases and J gave up 7 bases, with 5 bases separating them. Germline CDR1 is SGDLS and CDR2 is YYNGEE. This CDR3 is built from 12 residues. The CDR3 loop reads CASSAENSPLHF. The CDR3 nucleotides are TGTGCCAGCAGCGCGGAGAATTCACCCCTCCACTTT.

DNA of the CDR3: TGTGCCAGCAGCTCTGGTCCTGGGACTAGCGGCGGAGATACGCAGTATTTT. Translation: CASSSGPGTSGGDTQYF. The genes are TRBV7-2 and TRBJ2-3; 11 bases align to TRBD2. The CDR3 contains 17 residues. Germline assignment: CDR1 SGHTA and CDR2 FQGNSA. The junction had 11 bases not matched to a gene; V was cut back by 4 bases and J by 5 bases.

V usage is TRBV29-1 and J usage is TRBJ2-7, with 11 bases aligning to TRBD1. This CDR3 spans 13 amino acids. The junction had 4 bases not matched to a gene; V was cut back by 7 bases and J by 2 bases. From germline, CDR1 is SQVTM and CDR2 ANQGSEA. CDR3 protein: CSATGQGAYEQYF. CDR3 sequence (DNA): TGCAGCGCAACGGGACAGGGGGCCTACGAGCAGTACTTC.

The chain is built from TRBV28 and TRBJ1-6, with D uncertain. V was shortened by 2 bases and J by 9 bases, with 11 bases between the two germline ends. The CDR3 sequence is 14 residues long. CDR1 and CDR2 (germline): MDHEN, SYDVKM. CDR3 in amino acids: CASSLAGFSSPLHF. The CDR3 DNA follows: TGTGCCAGCAGTTTAGCGGGCTTTAGTTCACCCCTCCACTTT.

The CDR3 spells CASSIPGMNTGELFF. DNA for the CDR3: TGTGCCAGTAGTATTCCGGGGATGAACACCGGGGAGCTGTTTTTT. This chain uses TRBV19 with TRBJ2-2, with D tentatively TRBD2 (5 bases). The CDR3 is 15 residues long. The germline V gene encodes CDR1 LNHDA and CDR2 SQIVND (reference sequence). Trimming removed 3 bases at V and 1 base at J, with 9 bases between.

The V gene is TRBV5-1, the J gene TRBJ2-5, with a possible D match to TRBD2 (7 bases). Trimming pared 4 bases from V and 5 bases from J, leaving 15 bases between. This CDR3 has 14 amino acids. Germline V gives CDR1 SGHRS, CDR2 YFSETQ. In DNA, the CDR3 is TGCGCCAGCAGCCCAACGGGGGGCCGGGAGACCCAGTACTTC. It is translated as CASSPTGGRETQYF.

The chain has TRBV5-4 and TRBJ2-1, with 8 bases lining up with TRBD2. V shed 5 bases and J 9 bases; nucleotides not matched to a gene: 10. Germline-derived CDR1 and CDR2 are SGHNT and YYREEE (reference sequence). CDR3 length: 14 amino acids. The CDR3, as DNA: TGTGCCAGCAGTTCCGGGACTAGGAGCGGTGAGCAGTTCTTC. This encodes CASSSGTRSGEQFF.

The count of this clone is one. The V gene is TRBV28, the J gene TRBJ1-2; TRBD1 might be the D (5 bases). The germline V gene has CDR1 MDHEN and CDR2 SYDVKM. The CDR3 runs 14 residues. Trimming stripped 4 bases from V and 3 bases from J, with 12 bases between. The CDR3 region is CASSSLGRYYGYTF. The CDR3 DNA is TGTGCCAGCAGTTCGTTGGGGCGGTACTATGGCTACACCTTC.